Given below is one T cell receptor beta chain in context. There are 14 residues in the CDR3. Germline-derived CDR1 and CDR2 are KGHSH and LQKENI. Trimming removed 6 bases from V and 3 bases from J, with 14 bases in between. The source of the sample is a study of blood T cell repertoires in COVID-19. On the study more broadly: COVID-19 samples, acute and convalescent, were from the United States, Italy and Spain. From T cells, B-cell-depleted T cells, or PBMCs came the material, which was cDNA or gDNA.

The authors' processing: Nucleated cell counts were estimated from reference gene primer amplification. Some clones are missing from TCRdb's copy, which holds only in-frame ones; the method was immunoSEQ multiplex PCR. That table supplies the V and J calls and clone size; D and trimming were determined from the DNA. The sample yields some 57,000 clones, roughly 89% seen once. Sequencing was performed on peripheral blood. The chain employs TRBV18 and TRBJ1-1; D call uncertain. This TCR came from a human donor in a cohort sampled during active COVID-19. DNA for the CDR3: TGTGCCAGCTCCCCTTCCGTAGCGGACACTGAAGCTTTCTTT. It specifies CASSPSVADTEAFF.